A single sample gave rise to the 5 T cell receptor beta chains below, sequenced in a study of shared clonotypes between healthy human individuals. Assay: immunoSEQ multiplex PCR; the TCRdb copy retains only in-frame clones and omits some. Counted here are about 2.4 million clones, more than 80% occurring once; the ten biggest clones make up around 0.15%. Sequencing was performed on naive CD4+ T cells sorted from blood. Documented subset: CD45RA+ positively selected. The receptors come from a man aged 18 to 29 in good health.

The CDR3: CAISKTGGAYGYTF. The CDR3 nucleotides read TGTGCCATCAGTAAGACAGGGGGCGCCTATGGCTACACCTTC. The chain uses TRBV10-3 and TRBJ1-2; 10 positions agree with TRBD1. After removal of 5 bases from V and 4 bases from J, the junction contained 4 bases not matched to a gene. This CDR3 spans 14 amino acids. CDR1 is ENHRY, CDR2 SYGVKD, per germline.

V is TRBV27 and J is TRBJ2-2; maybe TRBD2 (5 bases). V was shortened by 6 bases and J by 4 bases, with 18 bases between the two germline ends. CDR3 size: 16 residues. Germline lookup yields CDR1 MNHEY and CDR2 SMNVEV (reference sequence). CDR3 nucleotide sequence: TGTGCCAGCAGCCCCCTGGGGAGCGGTGTCACCGGGGAGCTGTTTTTT. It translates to CASSPLGSGVTGELFF.

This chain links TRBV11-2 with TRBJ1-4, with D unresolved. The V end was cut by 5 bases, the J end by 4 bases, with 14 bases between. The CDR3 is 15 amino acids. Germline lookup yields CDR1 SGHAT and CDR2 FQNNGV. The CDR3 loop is CASSPRGRINEKLFF. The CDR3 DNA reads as TGTGCCAGCAGCCCGCGCGGACGGATTAATGAAAAACTGTTTTTT.

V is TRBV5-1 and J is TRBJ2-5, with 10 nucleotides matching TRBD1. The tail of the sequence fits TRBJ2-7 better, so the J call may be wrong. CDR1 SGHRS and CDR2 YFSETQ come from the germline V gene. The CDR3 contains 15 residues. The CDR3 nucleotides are TGCGCCAGCAGCCCGGGGACAGGGGTTGTCCACGAGCAGTACTTC. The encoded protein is CASSPGTGVVHEQYF.

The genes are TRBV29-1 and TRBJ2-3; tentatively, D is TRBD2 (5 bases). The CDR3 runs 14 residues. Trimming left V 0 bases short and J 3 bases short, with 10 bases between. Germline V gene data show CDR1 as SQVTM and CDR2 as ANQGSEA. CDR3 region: CSVEDRRRTDTQYF. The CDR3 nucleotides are TGCAGCGTTGAAGATCGAAGGAGGACAGATACGCAGTATTTT.